The 3 T cell receptor beta chains reported below all come from one sample, sequenced in a study of T cell repertoires in cytomegalovirus infection (dated by TCRdb to between 2018 and 2020). The treatment or condition label, as the study defines it: in vitro stimulation with specific CMV peptide epitopes to enrich CMV-specific T cells. This sample was sequenced with an Illumina HiSeq 1500. TCRdb reprocessed the public reads (quality trimming at Q25 with fastp, clone calling with MiXCR) and kept in-frame beta chains. Rows with a matching CDR3 protein are joined into one entry that keeps the most common DNA and genes. In all, the sample holds about 900,000 distinct CDR3 sequences, and approximately 32% of those were seen once. 13% of the sample belongs to the ten largest clones. For these TCRs, the target antigens are not known. Here the sequenced sample was cultured CD8+ T cells from PBMCs, taken from culture after CMV antigen stimulation. The origin of the receptors is a human donor in good health (CMV status not recorded). Some clones in this sample may be carry-over from other donors' samples.

This chain joins TRBV7-9 and TRBJ2-1, with 16 bases lining up with TRBD2. The CDR3 consists of 20 residues. The junction had 9 bases not matched to a gene; V was cut back by 4 bases and J by 0 bases. Per the germline V gene, CDR1 is SEHNR and CDR2 is FQNEAQ (reference sequence). The CDR3 DNA follows: TGTGCCAGCAGCTCTCTACCCGGGACTAGCGGGGGGGACTCCTACAATGAGCAGTTCTTC. Protein: CASSSLPGTSGGDSYNEQFF.

The V call is TRBV12-3 or TRBV12-4, the J call TRBJ2-3, with no clear D. Trimming removed 6 bases at V and 5 bases at J, with 9 bases between. The CDR3 runs to 12 residues. The CDR3 region is CASRAEGDTQYF. The CDR3 DNA reads TGTGCCAGCAGGGCCGAAGGAGATACGCAGTATTTT.

This clonotype was detected a few times. The CDR3 protein is CASRMDRDHWWAGYTF. In DNA form, the CDR3 reads TGTGCCAGCAGAATGGACAGGGACCACTGGTGGGCTGGCTACACCTTC. V is TRBV12-3 or TRBV12-4 and J is TRBJ1-2; 8 bases fit TRBD1. With 6 bases clipped from V and 7 bases from J, the junction kept 16 bases outside the gene matches. This CDR3 is built from 16 residues.